These T cell receptor beta chains were read from a single sample in a study of cytomegalovirus exposure and HLA in healthy donors. Generated by immunoSEQ multiplex PCR, the TCRdb table keeps only in-frame clones and is missing some. Of about 150,000 clones in the sample, approximately 91% were seen once. Sequenced input: PBMCs. All receptors come from a woman aged 18 to 35 in good health and CMV-seropositive. Each CDR3 is given with its conserved first and last residue. Fields, in order: J gene, clone size, D gene, V gene, CDR3 protein, CDR3 DNA. A D gene is named only where the DNA matches it firmly. Clone sizes are given selectively: once, few, many, or a class where the clone is expanded.

>TRBJ2-7|.|TRBD1|TRBV7-9
CASSLGFRQGVAYEQYF
TGTGCCAGCAGCTTAGGCTTCCGGCAGGGGGTGGCCTACGAGCAGTACTTC
>TRBJ2-1|.|.|TRBV21-1
CASSKLQPWQRETHRGTSNDEQFF
TGTGCCAGCAGCAAACTCCAACCCTGGCAGCGGGAGACCCACCGGGGGACCTCTAACGATGAGCAGTTCTTC
>TRBJ2-2|.|TRBD1|TRBV7-2
CASSSPDRVGSGELFF
TGTGCCAGCAGCTCGCCGGACAGGGTAGGGTCCGGGGAGCTGTTTTTT
>TRBJ2-1|few|TRBD1|TRBV6-1
CASSATGGSEQFF
TGTGCCAGCAGCGCGACAGGGGGCAGTGAGCAGTTCTTC
>TRBJ2-5|.|TRBD1|TRBV5-1
CAGRDSLDQETQYF
TGCGCCGGAAGGGACAGCCTAGATCAAGAGACCCAGTACTTC
>TRBJ2-3|.|.|TRBV7-2
CASSSFTDTQYF
TGTGCCAGCAGCTCCTTCACAGATACGCAGTATTTT
>TRBJ2-1|.|TRBD1|TRBV29-1
CSVERGQSLYEQFF
TGCAGCGTTGAGAGGGGACAGTCTCTCTATGAGCAGTTCTTC
>TRBJ2-3|.|.|TRBV5-1
CASTPAGLTDTQYF
TGCGCCAGCACTCCAGCGGGCCTCACAGATACGCAGTATTTT
>TRBJ1-5|few|TRBD1|TRBV2
CASSADRASNQPQHF
TGTGCCAGCAGCGCCGACAGGGCAAGCAATCAGCCCCAGCATTTT
>TRBJ2-6|few|TRBD1|TRBV6-1
CASSDGQAGANVLTF
TGTGCCAGCAGTGATGGACAGGCCGGGGCCAACGTCCTGACTTTC